This T cell receptor (beta chain) was profiled in a study of CD8+CD57+ T cells in acquired aplastic anemia (dated by TCRdb to 2017 to 2018). For the study in its entirety: A mean of 3.2 ug of DNA, ranging from about 0.19 to 30 ug, was extracted from sorted CD4+ and CD8+ cells. CD8+CD57+ expansion was defined as frequency above the mean frequency observed in healthy subjects. The study at large found these results: About 30 CD8+ CDR3 sequences were found to be shared between patients and controls, but these sequences appeared to be highly expressed in patients and within the immunodominant clones of the patients. Patients and healthy controls showed no significant difference in CD8+ Simpson's diversity (P=0.060).

Genomic DNA served as template for TCR beta VDJ combination and CDR3 sequence profiling. An Illumina HiSeq 2000 was the platform used for TCR repertoire sequencing. The paper's processing steps were these. Repertoire assessment relied on Simpson's diversity index, CDR3 size and DJ length profiles, and TRBV/TRBJ rearrangement plots. The most abundant DNA sequence in the deep sequencing data was taken as the immunodominant clone. CDR3 amino acid sequences were checked for sharing between subjects and were compared against published repertoires and the VDJdb database. TCRdb reworked the public reads: Q25 trimming with fastp, MiXCR clone assembly, productive beta chains retained. A single entry per CDR3 protein holds the most common genes and DNA from its merged rows. TCRdb assigned the V and J calls; the authors' analysis was not used. The sample table contains about 180,000 distinct CDR3 sequences; only one count was recorded for 47% of them. More than 1% of the sample belongs to the ten largest clones.

A word on this clonotype: The antigen it recognizes is unknown. Qualities for individual bases were not recorded, and no much larger clone is one base off.

The CDR3, from cysteine to phenylalanine, totals 14 residues. Of all the DNA, just the CDR3 is kept, 42 bases in frame from base 1. CDR1 and CDR2 (MDHEN, SYDVKM) derive from the germline V gene. V loses 3 bases, J loses 9 bases, and the germline ends lie 15 bases apart. The patients picked for sequencing were ones in whom flow cytometry had shown an expansion of CD8+CD57+ cells. Every patient had a diagnosis of severe acquired aplastic anemia based on International Study of Aplastic Anemia and Agranulocytosis and Camitta criteria. No therapy had been received by the patients at the time of blood sampling. In the study, sorted CD4+ and CD8+ blood T cells from patients with severe aplastic anemia and from healthy subjects underwent deep sequencing of TCR repertoires. Patients were enrolled under clinicaltrials.gov protocols 00001620, 01623167, 00001397, 00071045, 00081523 and 00961064 in the USA. Ficoll-Paque density gradient centrifugation was used to isolate peripheral blood mononuclear cells. Before DNA extraction, CD4+ and CD8+ T cells were sorted with FACS or magnetic beads.

Material for sequencing was sorted CD4+, CD8+, or CD8+CD57+ T cells (not recorded which) from PBMCs. Recombination joined TRBV28 with TRBJ2-4; the D gene cannot be resolved beyond TRBD1 or TRBD2, each matching 6 bases. The receptor was isolated from a human donor with aplastic anemia. The nucleotide sequence is given as TGTGCCAGCAGTTTTCTTGGCGGAGGGGGCATTCAGTACTTC. Its coded protein is CASSFLGGGGIQYF.